A selection of T cell receptor beta chains follows, all from one sample in a study of shared clonotypes between healthy human individuals. Using immunoSEQ multiplex PCR, the repertoire was profiled, and TCRdb retains in-frame clones only, with some absent. The profile shows approximately 640,000 clones, less than 80% of them singletons. The specimen was memory CD4+ T cells sorted from blood. These receptors were obtained from a woman aged 25 to 39 in good health. Both conserved end residues are part of each CDR3.

>TRBV7-8|TRBJ2-2
CASSFSGGGTGELFF
>TRBV18|TRBJ1-1
CASSPRATNTEAFF
>TRBV7-2|TRBJ1-1
CASSRQGYTEAFF
>TRBV13|TRBJ2-7
CASSLTRQGGYEQYF
>TRBV5-1|TRBJ2-7
CASTRDSTVYEQYF
>TRBV5-6|TRBJ2-5
CASSSERERGETQYF
>TRBV4-2|TRBJ2-5
CASSQDLLLAGVLETQYF
>TRBV11-3|-
CASSPNSGEQYF
>TRBV6-1|TRBJ2-7
CASSTGDRSYEQYF
>TRBV7-8|TRBJ2-3
CASSLLGTDTQYF
>TRBV11-3|TRBJ2-6
CASSSQGALGANVLTF
>TRBV9|TRBJ2-3
CASSKATPSTDTQYF
>TRBV27|TRBJ1-5
CASRGDNESNQPQHF
>TRBV10-1|TRBJ2-5
CASSDGTGGTETQYF
>TRBV28|TRBJ2-7
CASSDHEQYF
>TRBV7-2|TRBJ2-7
CASSSRVYYEQYF
>TRBV6-1|TRBJ1-4
CASTLGRGVDEKLFF